Listed below are T cell receptor beta chains from one sample, sequenced in a study of preoperative IRX-2 immunotherapy in early breast cancer. Measured with immunoSEQ multiplex PCR; TCRdb has only the in-frame clones, and not every one. The sample yields approximately 98,000 clones, approximately 90% seen once. Source: tumor tissue, taken after IRX-2 immunotherapy. All receptors come from a human donor with breast cancer. Each CDR3 is given with its conserved first and last residue. D genes are given only for firm matches. Expanded clones get a size class; other rows say once, few or many, or leave the size out.

>-|-|TRBJ2-2|TRBV14
CASSRGGLAELFF
TGTGCCAGCAGCCGGGGAGGTTTGGCGGAGCTGTTTTTT
>-|-|TRBJ2-7|TRBV7-6
CASSLKSRNLYEQYF
TGTGCCAGCAGCTTGAAATCTAGAAATCTCTACGAGCAGTACTTC
>-|TRBD2|TRBJ2-3|TRBV7-6
CASSPTLLAGGTDTQYF
TGTGCCAGCAGCCCGACGTTGTTAGCGGGGGGCACAGATACGCAGTATTTT
>-|TRBD2|TRBJ2-5|TRBV7-6
CASSPPIAGRGETQYF
TGTGCCAGCAGTCCCCCTATTGCCGGGAGGGGTGAGACCCAGTACTTC
>once|-|TRBJ2-2|TRBV10-3
CAISETRAGGSGELFF
TGTGCCATCAGTGAGACTAGGGCAGGGGGGTCCGGGGAGCTGTTTTTT
>-|-|TRBJ2-1|TRBV6-7
CASSYSKSTEQFF
TGTGCCAGCAGTTACTCGAAATCTACTGAGCAGTTCTTC
>-|TRBD2|TRBJ2-3|TRBV7-4
CASSLRGGSSTDTQYF
TGTGCCAGCAGCTTACGCGGGGGGTCCAGCACAGATACGCAGTATTTT
>-|TRBD2|TRBJ2-1|TRBV6-8
CASSYVASGANEQFF
TGTGCCAGCAGTTACGTGGCTAGCGGGGCGAATGAGCAGTTCTTC
>-|-|TRBJ1-3|TRBV5-1
CASSAAGTGNTIYF
TGCGCCAGCAGCGCCGCGGGGACTGGAAACACCATATATTTT
>-|-|TRBJ2-1|TRBV6-8
CAVRSASFYEQFF
TGTGCCGTACGGAGCGCCTCGTTCTATGAGCAGTTCTTC
>-|-|TRBJ2-7|TRBV1
CASSYGLAASYEQYF
TGCGCCAGCAGCTACGGACTAGCGGCGTCCTACGAGCAGTACTTC
>-|-|TRBJ1-4|TRBV6-8
CASSPTTGELFF
TGTGCCAGCAGCCCGACGACAGGAGAACTGTTTTTT
>-|-|TRBJ1-4|TRBV19
CAAGIPGEKLFF
TGTGCCGCGGGGATTCCGGGTGAAAAACTGTTTTTT
>-|-|TRBJ1-1|TRBV19
CASNVPGKNTEAFF
TGTGCCAGTAACGTTCCAGGGAAGAACACTGAAGCTTTCTTT
>-|-|TRBJ1-1|TRBV28
CASSLINTEAFF
TGTGCCAGCAGTTTGATCAACACTGAAGCTTTCTTT
>once|TRBD1|TRBJ1-4|TRBV23-1
CASSQEGRGLTNEKLFF
TGCGCCAGCAGCCAAGAAGGCAGGGGGCTTACTAATGAAAAACTGTTTTTT
>-|-|TRBJ2-3|TRBV6-8
CASTPRGADTQYF
TGTGCCAGCACCCCGAGGGGCGCAGATACGCAGTATTTT
>-|-|TRBJ2-7|TRBV19
CASSPGTAYEQYF
TGTGCCAGCAGCCCAGGGACGGCGTACGAGCAGTACTTC
>once|-|TRBJ1-5|TRBV19
CASSIRQFLSFGNQPQHF
TGTGCCAGTAGTATCAGGCAGTTCTTGAGTTTCGGCAATCAGCCCCAGCATTTT
>-|TRBD1|TRBJ1-5|TRBV19
CASAGGAQPQHF
TGTGCCAGTGCAGGGGGAGCTCAGCCCCAGCATTTT
>-|TRBD1|TRBJ1-4|TRBV5-1
CASSVTDRGDEKLFF
TGCGCCAGCAGCGTGACCGACAGGGGGGATGAAAAACTGTTTTTT
>once|-|TRBJ2-7|TRBV5-1
CASSLGGSKGSSEQYF
TGCGCCAGCAGCTTGGGTGGCAGTAAGGGATCCTCCGAGCAGTACTTC
>-|TRBD1|TRBJ1-1|TRBV6-8
CASTPRGQAYMNTEAFF
TGTGCCAGCACCCCGCGGGGACAGGCGTACATGAACACTGAAGCTTTCTTT
>once|TRBD1|TRBJ2-4|TRBV6-8
CASSSQGGPKNIQYF
TGTGCCAGCAGTTCCCAAGGGGGCCCCAAAAACATTCAGTACTTC
>-|-|TRBJ1-2|TRBV28
CASSFGLTAGYTF
TGTGCCAGCAGTTTTGGGTTGACAGCGGGCTACACCTTC
>-|-|TRBJ2-1|TRBV11-3
CASSLGGGSSYNEQFF
TGTGCCAGCAGCTTGGGGGGCGGGAGCTCCTACAATGAGCAGTTCTTC
>few|-|TRBJ1-1|TRBV7-7
CASSFPGEGKNTEAFF
TGTGCCAGCAGTTTCCCAGGGGAAGGGAAGAACACTGAAGCTTTCTTT
>once|TRBD2|TRBJ2-1|TRBV19
CASRGGSPDNEQFF
TGTGCCAGTAGGGGCGGGAGTCCCGACAATGAGCAGTTCTTC
>-|-|TRBJ2-2|TRBV7-1
CASSQAGLGNTGELFF
TGTGCCAGCAGTCAAGCAGGGTTAGGGAACACCGGGGAGCTGTTTTTT
>few|TRBD1|TRBJ1-2|TRBV6-8
CASSDSRTGPYGYTF
TGTGCCAGCAGTGACTCCCGGACAGGCCCTTATGGCTACACCTTC
>-|-|TRBJ1-2|TRBV11-3
CASSLGPGLTSTNYGYTF
TGTGCCAGCAGCTTGGGGCCGGGACTCACTTCCACTAACTATGGCTACACCTTC
>-|-|TRBJ1-1|TRBV28
CASSRSALLEAFF
TGTGCCAGCAGCAGGTCCGCTTTACTTGAAGCTTTCTTT
>-|TRBD1|TRBJ1-1|TRBV28
CASRSTGDWATEAFF
TGTGCCAGCAGATCTACAGGGGATTGGGCCACTGAAGCTTTCTTT
>few|TRBD1|TRBJ1-2|TRBV29-1
CSVEVWVTGGYYGYTF
TGCAGCGTTGAAGTATGGGTTACAGGGGGTTACTATGGCTACACCTTC
>few|-|TRBJ2-7|TRBV11-3
CASSSGTTRVTYEQYF
TGTGCCAGCAGCTCCGGGACAACTAGGGTAACCTACGAGCAGTACTTC
>-|-|TRBJ1-1|TRBV5-1
CASSLAARGALNTEAFF
TGCGCCAGCAGCTTGGCCGCCCGGGGGGCGCTGAACACTGAAGCTTTCTTT
>few|TRBD2|TRBJ2-2|TRBV19
CASSTSGNTGELFF
TGTGCCAGTAGTACTAGCGGGAACACCGGGGAGCTGTTTTTT
>few|-|TRBJ2-7|TRBV30
CAWSGSWGRRYEQYF
TGTGCCTGGAGCGGGTCGTGGGGGCGCCGATACGAGCAGTACTTC
>-|TRBD1|TRBJ1-4|TRBV29-1
CSVGGGGVSEKLFF
TGCAGCGTTGGGGGAGGGGGCGTGAGTGAAAAACTGTTTTTT
>-|TRBD1|TRBJ2-2|TRBV5-1
CASSLGDRKNTGELFF
TGCGCCAGCAGCTTGGGGGACAGGAAGAACACCGGGGAGCTGTTTTTT
>-|TRBD2|TRBJ2-3|TRBV18
CASSPPGGRADTQYF
TGTGCCAGCTCACCACCAGGCGGGAGGGCCGATACGCAGTATTTT
>-|-|TRBJ2-5|TRBV7-8
CASSQGQQETQYF
TGTGCCAGCAGCCAAGGACAGCAAGAGACCCAGTACTTC
>-|-|TRBJ2-2|TRBV5-1
CASRGIPNTGELFF
TGCGCCAGCAGGGGGATCCCGAACACCGGGGAGCTGTTTTTT
>-|TRBD1|TRBJ1-4|TRBV5-1
CASSLKGQGISNEKLFF
TGCGCCAGCAGCTTGAAGGGACAGGGAATATCTAATGAAAAACTGTTTTTT
>-|TRBD2|TRBJ2-3|TRBV11-1
CASSLVLAGSDTQYF
TGTGCCAGCAGCTTAGTACTAGCGGGATCTGATACGCAGTATTTT
>-|-|TRBJ1-1|TRBV15
CATSRDLGGSEAFF
TGTGCCACCAGCAGGGACCTCGGGGGGAGTGAAGCTTTCTTT
>-|TRBD2|TRBJ2-7|TRBV6-8
CASNLAGVHEQYF
TGTGCCAGCAATCTAGCGGGAGTCCACGAGCAGTACTTC
>-|TRBD1|TRBJ2-2|TRBV28
CASSPGQVLITGELFF
TGTGCCAGCAGTCCAGGACAGGTCCTAATCACCGGGGAGCTGTTTTTT
>few|TRBD2|TRBJ2-5|TRBV7-7
CASSQGLAGGLQETQYF
TGTGCCAGCAGCCAGGGACTAGCGGGAGGTTTACAAGAGACCCAGTACTTC
>-|-|TRBJ1-2|TRBV28
CASSSVDTPGRDYTF
TGTGCCAGCAGTTCAGTCGACACTCCAGGACGGGACTACACCTTC
>few|-|TRBJ1-5|TRBV19
CASTPGRKYQPQHF
TGTGCCAGTACTCCGGGACGGAAGTATCAGCCCCAGCATTTT
>-|-|TRBJ1-1|TRBV30
CAWSGRNTEAFF
TGTGCCTGGAGTGGTAGGAACACTGAAGCTTTCTTT
>-|-|TRBJ2-1|TRBV28
CASSSGTQVSEQFF
TGTGCCAGCAGTTCCGGGACTCAAGTCAGTGAGCAGTTCTTC
>-|TRBD1|TRBJ1-4|TRBV5-1
CASSEQTGREKLFF
TGCGCCAGCAGCGAACAGACAGGGCGCGAAAAACTGTTTTTT